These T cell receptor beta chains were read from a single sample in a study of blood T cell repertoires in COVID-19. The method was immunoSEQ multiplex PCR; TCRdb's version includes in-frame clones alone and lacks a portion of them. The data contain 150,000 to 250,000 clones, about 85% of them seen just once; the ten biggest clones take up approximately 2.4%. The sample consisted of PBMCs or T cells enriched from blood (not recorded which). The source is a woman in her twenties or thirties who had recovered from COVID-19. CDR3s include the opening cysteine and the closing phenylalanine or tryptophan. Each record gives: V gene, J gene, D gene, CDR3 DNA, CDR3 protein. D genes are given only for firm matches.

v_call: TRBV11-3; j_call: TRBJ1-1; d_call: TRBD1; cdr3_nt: TGTGCCAGCAGCACTAGACAGGGGCTGAACACTGAAGCTTTCTTT; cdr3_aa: CASSTRQGLNTEAFF
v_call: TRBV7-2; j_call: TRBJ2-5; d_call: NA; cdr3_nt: TGTGCCAGCACCACCCTACTCCAAGAGACCCAGTACTTC; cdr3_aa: CASTTLLQETQYF
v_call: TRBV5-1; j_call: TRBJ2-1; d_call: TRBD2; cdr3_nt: TGCGCCAGCAGCTTGGATCTGGCGACTAGCGGGGTGCAGTTCTTC; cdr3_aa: CASSLDLATSGVQFF
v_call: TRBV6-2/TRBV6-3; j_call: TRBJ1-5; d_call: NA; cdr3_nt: TGTGCCAGCAGCTCGGACAGTTATCAGCCCCAGCATTTT; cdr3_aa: CASSSDSYQPQHF
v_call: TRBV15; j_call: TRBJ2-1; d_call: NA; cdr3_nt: TGTGCCACCAGCAGAGACCCCAACAATGAGCAGTTCTTC; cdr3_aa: CATSRDPNNEQFF
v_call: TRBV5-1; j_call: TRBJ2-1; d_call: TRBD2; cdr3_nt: TGCGCCAGCAGCTTGGCCCCGCGCGGGAGCATCAATGAGCAGTTCTTC; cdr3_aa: CASSLAPRGSINEQFF
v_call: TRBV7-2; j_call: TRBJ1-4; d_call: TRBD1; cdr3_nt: TGTGCCAGCAGCTTAGAGGCAGGGGGCTTGGAAAAACTGTTTTTT; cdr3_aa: CASSLEAGGLEKLFF
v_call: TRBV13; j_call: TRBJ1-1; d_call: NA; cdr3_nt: TGTGCCAGCAGCTTAAGGAGCACTGAAGCTTTCTTT; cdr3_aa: CASSLRSTEAFF
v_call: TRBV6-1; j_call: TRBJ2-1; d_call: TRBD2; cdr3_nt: TGTGCCAGCAGTGAACTAGCGGGAGGGGAAAATGAGCAGTTCTTC; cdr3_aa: CASSELAGGENEQFF
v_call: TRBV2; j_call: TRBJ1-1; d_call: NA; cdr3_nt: TGTGCCAGCACCAAGAGGGGGATCGGGGACCGGAATACTGAAGCTTTCTTT; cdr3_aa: CASTKRGIGDRNTEAFF
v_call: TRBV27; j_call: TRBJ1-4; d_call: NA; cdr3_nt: TGTGCCAGCAGTTCATACAGGGACGAAAAACTGTTTTTT; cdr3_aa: CASSSYRDEKLFF
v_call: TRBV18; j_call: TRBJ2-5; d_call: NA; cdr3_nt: TGTGCCAGCTCACGGGAGTACCAAGAGACCCAGTACTTC; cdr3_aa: CASSREYQETQYF